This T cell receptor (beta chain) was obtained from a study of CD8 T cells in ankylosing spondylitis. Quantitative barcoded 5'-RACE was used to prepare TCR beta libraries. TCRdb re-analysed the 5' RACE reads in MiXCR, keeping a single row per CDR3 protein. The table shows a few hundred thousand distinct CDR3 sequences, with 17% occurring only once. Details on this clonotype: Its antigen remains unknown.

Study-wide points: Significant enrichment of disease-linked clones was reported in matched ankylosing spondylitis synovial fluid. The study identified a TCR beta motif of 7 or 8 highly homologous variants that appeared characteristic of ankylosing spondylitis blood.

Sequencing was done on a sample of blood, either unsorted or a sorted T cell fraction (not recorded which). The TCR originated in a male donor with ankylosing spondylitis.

DNA of the CDR3: TGTGCCACCAGCAAGTCTAACAGCAACACTGAAGCTTTCTTT. It specifies CATSKSNSNTEAFF. The V call is TRBV15, the J call TRBJ1-1; D is unresolved. The CDR3 totals 14 residues. CDR1 LNHNV and CDR2 YYDKDF come from the germline V gene (reference sequence). The germline V and J ends were trimmed by 4 bases and 2 bases, with 11 bases remaining between them.